The entry below gives a single T cell receptor (beta chain) sequence along with its context. This record belongs to a study of blood T cell repertoires in COVID-19. Study-level information: Some COVID-19 samples were acute and others convalescent; all came from the United States, Italy and Spain. Sources were T cells, B-cell-depleted T cells, or PBMCs; the material itself was cDNA or gDNA.

The protocol was immunoSEQ multiplex PCR, while the TCRdb copy is restricted to in-frame clones and leaves out a portion. This repertoire shows 55,000 to 75,000 clones, about 80% found once; its top ten account for over 25%. The CDR3 totals 15 residues. V dropped 6 bases and J dropped 5; count of bases not matched to a gene: 9. Germline V lookup: CDR1 KGHSH, CDR2 LQKENI. Sample: peripheral blood. This sequence joins TRBV18 and TRBJ2-7; the match to TRBD2 covers 11 bases. The clonotype was recovered from a man aged 70 or older with acute or convalescent COVID-19. CDR3 residues: CASSQIAGGPNEQYF. The CDR3 region has the DNA TGTGCCAGCTCCCAGATAGCGGGAGGGCCGAACGAGCAGTACTTC.